The source of this T cell receptor (beta chain) is a study of T cells in Graves' hyperthyroidism and ophthalmopathy. Details on this clonotype: The antigen is not known. Possible read error: a much larger clone is one base away.

Overall study results and limits: Ophthalmopathy was separated from stable hyperthyroidism by a 13 V-J model.

Amplified TCR beta CDR3 regions derived from RNA transcripts. The study used the HTBI primer set for a first-round RT-PCR of the TCR CDR3. MiXCR, run by TCRdb on the multiplex PCR reads, gives a single entry per CDR3 protein. The table shows 600,000 to 850,000 distinct CDR3 sequences, with about 17% occurring only once. This CDR3 is 13 amino acids long. With 7 bases removed from V and 0 bases from J, the gap between germline ends came to 7 bases. In germline, CDR1 is MNHNS, CDR2 SASEGT. The V call is TRBV6-1, the J call TRBJ1-5; D remains ambiguous. This receptor was taken from a woman aged 45-65 years with Graves' hyperthyroidism that later progressed to Graves' ophthalmopathy. Sample: blood. The CDR3 nucleotides are TGTGCCAGCATAGGGAATAGCAATCAGCCCCAGCATTTT. This encodes CASIGNSNQPQHF.